What follows are 20 T cell receptor beta chains derived from one specimen sequenced in a study of cytomegalovirus exposure and HLA in healthy donors. PCR primers comprised 60 Vbeta and 13 Jbeta primers. Method: immunoSEQ multiplex PCR; TCRdb's copy keeps in-frame clones and lacks some. In the table there are 95,000 to 150,000 clones, about 80% of which are singletons. The material sequenced was PBMCs. The receptors stem from a female donor in good health and CMV-seropositive.

This chain connects TRBV6-1 to TRBJ1-1, with a tentative D call TRBD1 (5 bases). There are 14 residues in the CDR3. Trimming removed 8 bases at V and 1 base at J, with 14 bases between. The V gene's germline CDR1 is MNHNS and CDR2 SASEGT. The CDR3 nucleotides are TGTGCCAGCGCCCGGGGGGGTAGGAACACTGAAGCTTTCTTT. It codes for CASARGGRNTEAFF.

The chain links TRBV5-1 to TRBJ2-2; D gene uncertain. Germline lookup yields CDR1 SGHRS and CDR2 YFSETQ. The CDR3 runs to 14 residues. Trimming left V 1 base short and J 5 bases short, with 9 bases between. CDR3 sequence: CASSLTPATGELFF. The DNA for the CDR3 is TGCGCCAGCAGCTTGACCCCCGCGACCGGGGAGCTGTTTTTT.

The gene calls are TRBV5-1 and TRBJ2-2; D is possibly TRBD1 (6 bases). With 4 bases removed from V and 4 bases from J, the gap between germline ends came to 11 bases. CDR1 is SGHRS, CDR2 YFSETQ, per germline. CDR3 length equals 14 residues. The CDR3 region has the DNA TGCGCCAGCAGCCAGGGACACTCCACCGGGGAGCTGTTTTTT. Protein product: CASSQGHSTGELFF.

The CDR3 DNA follows: TGTGCCAGCAGCCGGAGCGCTGAGCCGTACGAGCAGTACTTC. Translated, it gives CASSRSAEPYEQYF. The chain combines TRBV4-2 with TRBJ2-7; D remains ambiguous. Germline V gives CDR1 LGHNA, CDR2 YNFKEQ. The CDR3 has 14 residues. The germline V and J ends were trimmed by 4 bases and 4 bases, with 14 bases remaining between them.

The CDR3 protein is CATSTGTANTGELFF. CDR3 nucleotide sequence: TGTGCCACCAGCACCGGGACAGCGAACACCGGGGAGCTGTTTTTT. The chain combines TRBV15 with TRBJ2-2, with TRBD1 matching over 7 bases. V trimming: 4 bases; J trimming: 0 bases; junction bases outside the gene matches: 2. Germline loops: CDR1 LNHNV, CDR2 YYDKDF (reference sequence). The CDR3 is 15 amino acids.

The rearrangement uses TRBV2 and TRBJ1-1; maybe TRBD1 (6 bases). CDR1 and CDR2 from the germline V gene are SNHLY and FYNNEI. V was clipped by 7 bases and J by 0 bases, with 21 bases between them. CDR3 size: 17 residues. The CDR3 nucleotides read TGTGCCAGCATCAAAAGGGGAGGGGGAGGGGTGAACACTGAAGCTTTCTTT. The encoded protein is CASIKRGGGGVNTEAFF.

The chain couples TRBV13 to TRBJ1-6, with D uncertain. CDR3 length: 14 amino acids. Germline CDR1 and CDR2: PRHDT and FYEKMQ (reference sequence). V was cut by 6 bases and J by 9 bases, with 15 bases left in between. Here the CDR3 DNA reads TGTGCCAGCAGTCATAGCGGGCGGAGTTCACCCCTCCACTTT. Translation gives CASSHSGRSSPLHF.

The V call is TRBV7-2, the J call TRBJ1-2; TRBD1 aligns across 11 bases. The CDR3 loop spans 14 amino acids. After removal of 3 bases from V and 8 bases from J, the junction contained 5 bases not matched to a gene. Per the germline V gene, CDR1 is SGHTA and CDR2 is FQGNSA. CDR3 protein: CASSLDRGQRGYTF. CDR3 bases: TGTGCCAGCAGCTTGGACAGGGGGCAACGGGGCTACACCTTC.

J is TRBJ2-7 and V is TRBV15, with D maybe TRBD1 (5 bases). The CDR3 covers 15 residues. V dropped 0 bases and J dropped 3 bases, with 12 bases sitting between them. The germline V gene has CDR1 LNHNV and CDR2 YYDKDF (reference sequence). The CDR3 sequence: CATSRDSGHLYEQYF. The DNA for the CDR3 is TGTGCCACCAGCAGAGATTCTGGACATCTCTACGAGCAGTACTTC.

The J gene is TRBJ1-6, the V gene TRBV10-2, with a tentative D call TRBD1 (5 bases). This CDR3 comprises 14 residues. Germline CDR1 WSHSY, CDR2 SAAADI. Trimming left V 2 bases short and J 8 bases short, with 10 bases between. The CDR3 nucleotides read TGCGCCAGCAGTGAGATGGGGGGGTATTCACCCCTCCACTTT. It yields the protein CASSEMGGYSPLHF.

The rearrangement uses TRBV4-1 and TRBJ2-3; TRBD1 matches 11 bases. The CDR3 consists of 15 residues. V lost 1 base, J lost 4 bases, and 1 base stayed unmatched. Germline V gives CDR1 MGHRA, CDR2 YSYEKL. The CDR3: CASSQAGQGADTQYF. The CDR3 bases are TGCGCCAGCAGCCAAGCGGGACAGGGGGCAGATACGCAGTATTTT.

The chain joins TRBV6-1 to TRBJ2-1; D gene ambiguous. The V and J ends lost 8 bases and 0 bases respectively, with 11 bases between them. The CDR3 extends over 14 amino acids. CDR1 MNHNS and CDR2 SASEGT come from the germline V gene. CDR3 loop: CASQITSSYNEQFF. DNA of the CDR3: TGTGCCAGCCAAATTACAAGCTCCTACAATGAGCAGTTCTTC.

The chain is built from TRBV30 and TRBJ1-3; TRBD1 matches at 7 bases. Trimming took 5 bases from V and 3 from J; bases not matched to a gene: 1. The CDR3 spans 12 residues. The germline V gene has CDR1 GTSNPN and CDR2 SVGIG (reference sequence). In DNA form, the CDR3 reads TGTGCCTGGGGGACAGTTGGAAACACCATATATTTT. Encoded protein: CAWGTVGNTIYF.

The rearrangement uses TRBV4-2 and TRBJ1-2, with D possibly being TRBD1 (6 bases). This CDR3 comprises 14 residues. Germline CDR1 LGHNA, CDR2 YNFKEQ. V was cut by 2 bases and J by 4 bases, with 11 bases left in between. CDR3 DNA sequence: TGTGCCAGCAGCCAATCAACAGGGCCCTATGGCTACACCTTC. Translated, it gives CASSQSTGPYGYTF.

The genes are TRBV2 and TRBJ1-1; possible D gene TRBD1, 6 bases. The CDR3 has 15 residues. Per germline, CDR1 SNHLY and CDR2 FYNNEI. Trimming cost V 7 bases and J 0 bases, with 15 bases left between them. CDR3 protein: CASTVFRGMNTEAFF. In DNA, the CDR3 is TGTGCCAGCACTGTCTTCAGGGGAATGAACACTGAAGCTTTCTTT.

Concerning this clone: An end of the junction differs from the germline gene, which may be a read error. The CDR3 spells CASRWGGEPQHF. Written as DNA, the CDR3 is TGTGCGAGTAGATGGGGGGGAGAGCCCCAGCATTTT. This sequence joins TRBV19 and TRBJ1-5, with D maybe TRBD1 (5 bases). This CDR3 comprises 12 residues. Germline V gives CDR1 LNHDA, CDR2 SQIVND (reference sequence).

The chain links TRBV19 to TRBJ1-1; possibly TRBD1 for D (5 bases). This CDR3 spans 14 amino acids. The ends were cut back, 6 bases at V and 1 base at J, with 12 bases in the middle. The germline gives CDR1 LNHDA, CDR2 SQIVND (reference sequence). Here the CDR3 DNA reads TGTGCCAGTAGCCCCCTGGGGGGGAACACTGAAGCTTTCTTT. Its protein is CASSPLGGNTEAFF.

The V and J genes are TRBV28 and TRBJ2-2; D possibly corresponds to TRBD2 (5 bases). Germline CDR1 reads MDHEN; CDR2 reads SYDVKM. CDR3 length: 14 amino acids. Trimming cost V 7 bases and J 7 bases, with 16 bases left between them. The CDR3 DNA follows: TGTGCCAGCAACAGACCCGGGGTGGGCGGGGAGCTGTTTTTT. This gives the protein CASNRPGVGGELFF.

The chain joins TRBV29-1 to TRBJ2-1; tentatively, D is TRBD2 (6 bases). The germline V and J ends were trimmed by 2 bases and 10 bases, with 15 bases remaining between them. Per the germline V gene, CDR1 is SQVTM and CDR2 is ANQGSEA. This CDR3 comprises 13 residues. CDR3 DNA: TGCAGCGTTGAAAACGTATGGGGGAGGGAGCAGTTCTTC. Encoded protein: CSVENVWGREQFF.

The chain recombines TRBV7-2 with TRBJ2-3; weak D call: TRBD1 (6 bases). The germline gives CDR1 SGHTA, CDR2 FQGNSA. This CDR3 region has 14 residues. The ends were cut back, 1 base at V and 1 base at J, with 6 bases in the middle. DNA of the CDR3: TGTGCCAGCAGCTTAGAGGGGGGCACAGATACGCAGTATTTT. Translating gives CASSLEGGTDTQYF.